The clone carrying this TCR beta chain was counted many times. Its antigen is currently unknown. These data are taken from a study of CD8 T cells in ankylosing spondylitis. Trimming removed 4 bases from V and 1 base from J; junction bases left unmatched: 4. Per germline, CDR1 SEHNR and CDR2 FQNEAQ (reference sequence). The CDR3 covers 16 residues. One entry per CDR3 protein results from TCRdb running MiXCR on the 5' RACE reads. The sample contains 130,000 or so distinct CDR3 sequences, approximately 17% of which appear only once. Study-wide results and limits: Earlier studies detected some motif variants in reactive arthritis synovial fluid and blood. It appeared that ankylosing spondylitis blood was characterized by a TCR beta motif of several highly homologous variants. Reported data indicate significant enrichment of disease-linked clones within matched ankylosing spondylitis synovial fluid.

Material: blood, either unsorted or a sorted T cell fraction (not recorded which). V usage is TRBV7-9 and J usage is TRBJ2-3; TRBD2 aligns across 11 bases. The clonotype originates from a male donor with ankylosing spondylitis. This CDR3 reads CASSYLAGGRTDTQYF. Written as DNA, the CDR3 is TGTGCCAGCAGCTACCTAGCGGGAGGCCGCACAGATACGCAGTATTTT. Drawing the rest from reference TRBV7-9 and TRBJ2-3, the complete variable domain is DTGVSQNPRHKITKRGQNVTFRCDPISEHNRLYWYRQTLGQGPEFLTYFQNEAQLEKSRLLSDRFSAERPKGSFSTLEIQRTEQGDSAMYLCASSYLAGGRTDTQYFGPGTRLTVL.